The 2 T cell receptor beta chains presented below share a single source sample, sequenced in a study of shared clonotypes between healthy human individuals. Assay used: immunoSEQ multiplex PCR; TCRdb lists only in-frame clones, some missing. In the table there are 650,000 to 700,000 clones, 90% of which are singletons. The sample taken for sequencing was memory CD8+ T cells from PBMCs. Subset defined: CD45RO+ cells pooled with CCR7-negative TemRA cells. The receptors were sampled from a man between 18 and 35 years old in good health. Some clones in this sample may be carry-over from other donors' samples.

V is TRBV5-1 and J is TRBJ2-7, with D maybe TRBD2 (5 bases). Germline lookup yields CDR1 SGHRS and CDR2 YFSETQ. Trimming removed 4 bases from V and 3 bases from J, with 20 bases in between. The length of the CDR3 is 16 residues. CDR3 coding DNA: TGCGCCAGCAGCCCCATGGATAGTTCGAGCGGCTACGAGCAGTACTTC. Its translation: CASSPMDSSSGYEQYF.

The chain uses TRBV5-1 and TRBJ2-7; D gene uncertain. The CDR3 covers 13 residues. Germline V gives CDR1 SGHRS, CDR2 YFSETQ. With 4 bases removed from V and 4 bases from J, the gap between germline ends came to 12 bases. In nucleotides, the CDR3 is TGCGCCAGCAGCCCCGAGTTCCAATACGAGCAGTACTTC. Protein product: CASSPEFQYEQYF.